This T cell receptor (beta chain) came from a study of CD8+ T cells in alopecia areata. Turning to the study itself: For the treated group, dosing was oral tofacitinib at 5 to 10 mg twice daily. Study-wide findings and caveats: Alopecia totalis/universalis scalp especially showed more expanded CD8+ clones than normal scalp. Sequence data from scalp samples additionally include resident alphabeta T cells of normal skin.

The CDR3 is made up of 18 amino acids. Germline CDR1 and CDR2: LGHNA and YNFKEQ. J gave up 2 bases and V 0 bases, and 7 bases lay outside the gene matches. Stated treatment: oral pan-JAK inhibitor, 5-10 mg twice daily. Sequencing relied on a cDNA template that was reverse transcribed from extracted RNA. Sequencing was performed with immunoSEQ multiplex PCR; in TCRdb, only in-frame clones are kept and a portion is missing. The data show approximately 200,000 clones, 50% to 60% seen once. As for this clone: What it recognizes is unknown.

This specimen was CD4+ T cells sorted from blood, taken at week 4, from a patient treated with tofacitinib. This receptor was identified in a human donor with alopecia areata. The chain is built from TRBV4-2 and TRBJ2-7, with 13 bases fitting TRBD2. Written as DNA, the CDR3 is TGTGCCAGCAGCCAAGAGCTACTAGCGGGGGGGCCCCCCTACGAGCAGTACTTC. This translates into CASSQELLAGGPPYEQYF.